The 22 T cell receptor beta chains in this list originate from one sample, sequenced in a study of blood T cell repertoires in COVID-19. Only in-frame clones appear in the TCRdb table, and some are missing; sequencing was by immunoSEQ multiplex PCR. The repertoire holds under 250,000 clones, around 84% seen once, with around a tenth in the top ten. Sequencing was performed on peripheral blood. Source of these receptors: a man aged 45-65 years with COVID-19, enrolled during active disease.

This chain joins TRBV19 and TRBJ1-1; possibly TRBD1 for D (6 bases). This CDR3 region has 12 residues. Per the germline V gene, CDR1 is LNHDA and CDR2 is SQIVND (reference sequence). Trimming left V 5 bases short and J 10 bases short, with 14 bases between. CDR3 amino acids: CASSPQTGRAFF. The CDR3, as DNA: TGTGCCAGTAGTCCTCAGACAGGCCGAGCTTTCTTT.

The chain uses TRBV6-6 and TRBJ1-6, with D tentatively TRBD1 (5 bases). V lost 8 bases to trimming and J lost 6 bases, with 17 bases between them. This CDR3 spans 15 amino acids. Per the germline V gene, CDR1 is MNHNY and CDR2 is SVGAGI (reference sequence). In DNA, the CDR3 is TGTGCCAGCGGTAGTGGCGGGGGACGTAATTCACCCCTCCACTTT. Translating it yields CASGSGGGRNSPLHF.

The chain recombines TRBV7-9 with TRBJ1-5; 10 nucleotides match TRBD1. CDR3 length: 15 amino acids. With 5 bases clipped from V and 2 bases from J, the junction kept 3 bases outside the gene matches. CDR1 and CDR2 from the germline V gene are SEHNR and FQNEAQ (reference sequence). CDR3 DNA: TGTGCCAGCAGCCGGGACAGGGGTGGCAATCAGCCCCAGCATTTT. It codes for CASSRDRGGNQPQHF.

V and J are TRBV5-8 and TRBJ1-5; maybe TRBD1 (6 bases). Looked up from germline, CDR1 is SGHTS and CDR2 is YDEGEE. Between the trimmed V and J ends, which lost 1 base and 9 bases, there was a span of 14 bases. CDR3 length equals 14 residues. The CDR3, as DNA: TGTGCCAGCAGCTTGCCAGGGGTGCGGTCGCCCCAGCATTTT. Protein sequence: CASSLPGVRSPQHF.

The V and J genes are TRBV5-1 and TRBJ2-7, with TRBD2 as a possible D gene (6 bases). The germline gives CDR1 SGHRS, CDR2 YFSETQ. Trimming took 0 bases from V and 3 from J, leaving 22 bases between them. CDR3 length equals 18 residues. CDR3 DNA: TGCGCCAGCAGCTTGGCCCTTAGCGGTCCAGCCGCCGTCTACGAGCAGTACTTC. Its translation: CASSLALSGPAAVYEQYF.

The rearrangement links TRBV7-7 to TRBJ2-1; 9 bases match TRBD1. CDR1 is SSHAT, CDR2 FNYEAQ, per germline (reference sequence). The CDR3 length is 14 residues. The V gene end was trimmed by 4 bases and the J gene end by 8 bases; junction bases not matched to a gene: 6. The CDR3 bases are TGTGCCAGCAGCTCCGGACAGGGGTTCGATGAGCAGTTCTTC. Its translation: CASSSGQGFDEQFF.

CDR3 sequence reads: CASSAQWTGDDGYTF. The CDR3 region has the DNA TGTGCCAGCAGCGCGCAGTGGACAGGGGACGATGGCTACACCTTC. This chain uses TRBV7-2 with TRBJ1-2, with 9 bases lining up with TRBD1. The CDR3 has 15 residues. The germline V gene encodes CDR1 SGHTA and CDR2 FQGNSA. J was trimmed by 6 bases and V by 5 bases; bases with no gene match: 10.

This clone occurred once. The chain has TRBV4-3 and TRBJ1-2, with 7 bases that match TRBD1. J lost 5 bases, V lost 3 bases, and 6 bases had no gene match. Germline CDR1 reads LGHNA; CDR2 reads YSLEER. The CDR3 spans 14 residues. Here the CDR3 DNA reads TGCGCCAGCAGCCAGGCGGGACAGACGTATGGCTACACCTTC. Protein product: CASSQAGQTYGYTF.

This rearrangement joins TRBV7-9 to TRBJ2-7, with D maybe TRBD1 (5 bases). With 3 bases removed from V and 2 bases from J, the gap between germline ends came to 11 bases. Per germline, CDR1 SEHNR and CDR2 FQNEAQ (reference sequence). The CDR3 covers 14 residues. In DNA, the CDR3 is TGTGCCAGCAGCTTTTACCAGGGTCCCTACGAGCAGTACTTC. Translating it yields CASSFYQGPYEQYF.

This chain connects TRBV6-2 or TRBV6-3 to TRBJ1-5; the D gene is possibly TRBD1 (6 bases). From germline, CDR1 is MNHEY and CDR2 SVGEGT. V dropped 5 bases and J dropped 3 bases, with 17 bases sitting between them. The CDR3 length is 16 residues. The CDR3: CASSPITGFHNQPQHF. CDR3 bases: TGTGCCAGCAGTCCCATTACAGGGTTCCACAATCAGCCCCAGCATTTT.

The gene calls are TRBV6-5 and TRBJ1-2; TRBD1 might be the D (5 bases). CDR1 is MNHEY and CDR2 is SVGAGI in the germline V gene. There are 14 residues in the CDR3. Trimming stripped 6 bases from V and 7 bases from J, with 18 bases between. The CDR3, as DNA: TGTGCCAGCAGCCCCCAGGGTCAGTTTGGTGGCTACACCTTC. Its protein is CASSPQGQFGGYTF.

This rearrangement joins TRBV6-4 to TRBJ1-2; a weak D match, TRBD1 (5 bases). The germline V gene has CDR1 MRHNA and CDR2 SNTAGT. The V end was cut by 2 bases, the J end by 8 bases, with 12 bases between. This CDR3 is 13 amino acids long. This CDR3 is CASSDGSGRGYTF. The CDR3 DNA is TGTGCCAGCAGTGACGGATCAGGGCGGGGCTACACCTTC.

This clone was seen once. The chain combines TRBV24-1 with TRBJ2-7, with 10 bases matching TRBD1. The CDR3 spans 15 residues. Trimming took 9 bases from V and 3 from J; bases not matched to a gene: 10. Germline CDR1 and CDR2: KGHDR and SFDVKD. The CDR3 reads CATGATWTGGYEQYF. CDR3 bases: TGTGCCACCGGAGCGACTTGGACAGGGGGCTACGAGCAGTACTTC.

This rearrangement joins TRBV10-3 to TRBJ2-2, with D tentatively TRBD1 (5 bases). V gave up 0 bases and J gave up 4 bases, with 9 bases separating them. Germline CDR1 is ENHRY and CDR2 is SYGVKD. The CDR3 runs 15 residues. The CDR3 reads CAISESGQFTGELFF. DNA of the CDR3: TGTGCCATCAGTGAGTCCGGACAATTCACCGGGGAGCTGTTTTTT.

The chain employs TRBV5-1 and TRBJ2-7; tentative D call: TRBD1 (5 bases). CDR1 and CDR2 from the germline V gene are SGHRS and YFSETQ. The CDR3 sequence is 15 residues long. V was shortened by 1 base and J by 2 bases, with 13 bases between the two germline ends. The CDR3 DNA reads TGCGCCAGCAGCTTGAATGCAGGGAACGCCTACGAGCAGTACTTC. Protein sequence: CASSLNAGNAYEQYF.

The DNA of the CDR3 is TGTGCCAGCAGCCTAGAACTTAACGATTACTACGAGCAGTACTTC. Its translation: CASSLELNDYYEQYF. The chain has TRBV7-2 and TRBJ2-7; no clear D. V shed 5 bases and J shed 3 bases, with 17 bases lying between them. The V gene's germline CDR1 is SGHTA and CDR2 FQGNSA. The CDR3 is 15 amino acids. Using reference TRBV7-2 and TRBJ2-7 for the parts outside the CDR3, the full variable domain is GAGVSQSPSNKVTEKGKDVELRCDPISGHTALYWYRQSLGQGLEFLIYFQGNSAPDKSGLPSDRFSAERTGGSVSTLTIQRTQQEDSAVYLCASSLELNDYYEQYFGPGTRLTVT.

The CDR3 sequence: CASSLLRSVGSPLHF. DNA of the CDR3: TGTGCCAGCAGTTTACTTCGCTCCGTCGGGTCACCCCTCCACTTT. This sequence joins TRBV27 and TRBJ1-6; no definite D call. Germline V lookup: CDR1 MNHEY, CDR2 SMNVEV (reference sequence). The CDR3 contains 15 residues. V shed 2 bases and J shed 10 bases, with 15 bases lying between them.

This clone showed up just once. The rearrangement joins TRBV29-1 to TRBJ2-5, with 7 bases that match TRBD1. This CDR3 region has 14 residues. V was pared by 2 bases and J by 6 bases, with 9 bases of the junction left unmatched. From germline, CDR1 is SQVTM and CDR2 ANQGSEA. The CDR3, as DNA: TGCAGCGTTGAAAATAGGGCAGGGGGTCAGACCCAGTACTTC. Translating gives CSVENRAGGQTQYF.

A single count supports this clone. The chain links TRBV9 to TRBJ2-1; D might be TRBD2 (6 bases). The germline gives CDR1 SGDLS, CDR2 YYNGEE. V was cut by 3 bases and J by 3 bases, with 16 bases left in between. The CDR3 runs 16 residues. In DNA form, the CDR3 reads TGTGCCAGCAGCGCGGGAGCCCATACGGGCTACAATGAGCAGTTCTTC. This sequence encodes CASSAGAHTGYNEQFF. The full variable domain, in which reference TRBV9 and TRBJ2-1 provide the parts outside the CDR3, is DSGVTQTPKHLITATGQRVTLRCSPRSGDLSVYWYQQSLDQGLQFLIQYYNGEERAKGNILERFSAQQFPDLHSELNLSSLELGDSALYFCASSAGAHTGYNEQFFGPGTRLTVL.

The chain has TRBV3-1 (or the pseudogene TRBV3-2) and TRBJ2-7; TRBD1 is a possible D gene (5 bases). CDR1 is LGHDT and CDR2 is YNNKEL in the germline V gene (reference sequence). This CDR3 region has 17 residues. With 4 bases removed from V and 3 bases from J, the gap between germline ends came to 22 bases. The CDR3 DNA reads as TGTGCCAGCAGCCCCCGGGCCCTCACAGGCGGTAACTACGAGCAGTACTTC. Translating gives CASSPRALTGGNYEQYF.

The CDR3 sequence: CAWSAKHGAQHF. The CDR3 DNA reads as TGTGCCTGGAGTGCTAAACACGGGGCCCAGCATTTT. The chain links TRBV30 to TRBJ1-5, with D hard to call. The V gene lost 1 base and the J gene lost 11 bases, with 12 bases spanning the gap. This CDR3 has 12 residues. The germline CDR1 and CDR2 sequences are GTSNPN and SVGIG (reference sequence). The full variable domain, rest sourced from reference TRBV30 and TRBJ1-5, is SQTIHQWPATLVQPVGSPLSLECTVEGTSNPNLYWYRQAAGRGLQLLFYSVGIGQISSEVPQNLSASRPQDRQFILSSKKLLLSDSGFYLCAWSAKHGAQHFGDGTRLSIL.

The V gene is TRBV29-1, the J gene TRBJ2-1, with 8 positions matching TRBD2. V gave up 5 bases and J gave up 4 bases; unmatched junction bases: 7. The CDR3 loop spans 14 amino acids. Per germline, CDR1 SQVTM and CDR2 ANQGSEA. CDR3 loop: CSVPSGSMYNEQFF. CDR3 DNA: TGCAGCGTTCCCAGCGGGAGCATGTACAATGAGCAGTTCTTC.